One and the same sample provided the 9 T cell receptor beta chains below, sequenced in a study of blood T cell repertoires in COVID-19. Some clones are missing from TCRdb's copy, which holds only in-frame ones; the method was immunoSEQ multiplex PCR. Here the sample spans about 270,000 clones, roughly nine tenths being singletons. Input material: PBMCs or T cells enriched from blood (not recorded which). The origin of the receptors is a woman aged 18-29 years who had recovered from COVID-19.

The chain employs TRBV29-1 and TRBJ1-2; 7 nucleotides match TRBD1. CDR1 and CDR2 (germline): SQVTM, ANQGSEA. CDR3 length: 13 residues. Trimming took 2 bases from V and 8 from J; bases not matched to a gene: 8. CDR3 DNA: TGCAGCGTTGAACCCCGGGACAGATACGGCTACACCTTC. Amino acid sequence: CSVEPRDRYGYTF.

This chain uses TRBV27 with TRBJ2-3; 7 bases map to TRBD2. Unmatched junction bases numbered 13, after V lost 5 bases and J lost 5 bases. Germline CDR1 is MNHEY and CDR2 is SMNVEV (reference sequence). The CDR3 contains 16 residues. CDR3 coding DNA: TGTGCCAGCAGTGGCCTACAAGCGGGGTTTAGAGATACGCAGTATTTT. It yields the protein CASSGLQAGFRDTQYF.

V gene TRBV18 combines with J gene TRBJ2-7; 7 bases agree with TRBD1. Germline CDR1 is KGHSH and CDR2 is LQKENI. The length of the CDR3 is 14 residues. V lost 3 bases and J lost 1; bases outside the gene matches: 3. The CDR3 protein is CASSPGTVSYEQYF. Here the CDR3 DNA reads TGTGCCAGCTCACCTGGGACAGTTTCCTACGAGCAGTACTTC.

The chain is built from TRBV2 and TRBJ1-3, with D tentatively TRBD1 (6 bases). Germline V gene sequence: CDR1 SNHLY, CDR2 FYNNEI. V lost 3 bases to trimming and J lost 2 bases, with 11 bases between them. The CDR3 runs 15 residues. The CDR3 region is CASSEWAGAGNTIYF. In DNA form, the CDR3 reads TGTGCCAGCAGTGAGTGGGCAGGGGCTGGAAACACCATATATTTT.

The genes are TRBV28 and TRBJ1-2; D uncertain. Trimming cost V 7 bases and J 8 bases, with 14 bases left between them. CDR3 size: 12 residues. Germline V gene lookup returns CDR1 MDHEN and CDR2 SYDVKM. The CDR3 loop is CASTVGGFGYTF. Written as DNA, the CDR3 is TGTGCCAGCACCGTGGGAGGGTTCGGCTACACCTTC.

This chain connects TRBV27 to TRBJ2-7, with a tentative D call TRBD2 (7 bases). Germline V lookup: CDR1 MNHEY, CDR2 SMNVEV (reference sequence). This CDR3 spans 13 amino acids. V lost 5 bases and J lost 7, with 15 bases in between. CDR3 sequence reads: CASSLGGAGEQYF. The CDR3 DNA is TGTGCCAGCAGTCTGGGGGGGGCAGGGGAGCAGTACTTC.

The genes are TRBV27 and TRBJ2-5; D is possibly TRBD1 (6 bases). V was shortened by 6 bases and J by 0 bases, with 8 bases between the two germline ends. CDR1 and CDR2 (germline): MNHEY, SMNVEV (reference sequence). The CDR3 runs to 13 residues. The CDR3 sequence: CASRRTDQETQYF. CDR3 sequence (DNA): TGTGCCAGCAGGCGGACAGACCAAGAGACCCAGTACTTC.

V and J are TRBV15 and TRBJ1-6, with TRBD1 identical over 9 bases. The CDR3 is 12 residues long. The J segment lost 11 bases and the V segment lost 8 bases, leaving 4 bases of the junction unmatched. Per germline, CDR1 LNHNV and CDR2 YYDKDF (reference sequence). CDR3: CATSGQGPPLHF. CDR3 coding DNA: TGTGCCACCTCGGGACAGGGTCCACCCCTCCACTTT.

In DNA form, the CDR3 reads TGTGCCAGCAGCCCCCTCGTTGCGGGGAGTTCCTACAATGAGCAGTTCTTC. It is translated as CASSPLVAGSSYNEQFF. This rearrangement joins TRBV3-1 (or the pseudogene TRBV3-2) to TRBJ2-1, with D maybe TRBD2 (6 bases). Between the trimmed V and J ends, which lost 4 bases and 1 base, there was a span of 17 bases. In germline, CDR1 is LGHDT, CDR2 YNNKEL (reference sequence). The CDR3 is 17 amino acids.